This T cell receptor (beta chain) was sequenced during a study of OX40 agonist ivuxolimab in advanced cancers. The length of the CDR3 is 15 residues. Produced via immunoSEQ multiplex PCR; TCRdb's table is partial and in-frame only. The profile shows under 40,000 clones, about 83% of them singletons. This specimen consisted of CD4+ or CD8+ T cells sorted from blood, obtained in a trial of the OX40 agonist ivuxolimab. The gene calls are TRBV21-1 and TRBJ1-1. TRBV21-1 is a documented pseudogene. The origin of this receptor is an adult with an advanced solid tumor such as melanoma, head and neck, liver or kidney cancer. The CDR3: CASSNLFATNTEAFF. In DNA form, the CDR3 reads TGTGCCAGCAGCAACCTTTTCGCCACGAACACTGAAGCTTTCTTT.